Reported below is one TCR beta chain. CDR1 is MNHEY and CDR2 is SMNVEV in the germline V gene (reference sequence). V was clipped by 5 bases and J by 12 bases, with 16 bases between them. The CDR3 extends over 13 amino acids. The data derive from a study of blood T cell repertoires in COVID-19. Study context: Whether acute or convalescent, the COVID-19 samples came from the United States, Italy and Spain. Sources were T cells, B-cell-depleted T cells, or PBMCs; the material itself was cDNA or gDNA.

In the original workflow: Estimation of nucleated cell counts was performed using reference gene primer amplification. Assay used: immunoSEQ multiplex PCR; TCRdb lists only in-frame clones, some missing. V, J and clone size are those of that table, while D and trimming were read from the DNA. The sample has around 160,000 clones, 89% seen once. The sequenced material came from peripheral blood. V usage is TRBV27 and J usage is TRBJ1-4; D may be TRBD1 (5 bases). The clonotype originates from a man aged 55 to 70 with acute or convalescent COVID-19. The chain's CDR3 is CASSPSGETQLFF. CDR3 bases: TGTGCCAGCAGTCCTTCGGGGGAGACGCAACTGTTTTTT.